These T cell receptor beta chains were read from a single sample in a study of cytomegalovirus exposure and HLA in healthy donors. Sequencing used immunoSEQ multiplex PCR; TCRdb keeps in-frame clones, though not all of them. The sample contains about 130,000 clones, 80% to 90% of which appear only once. Sequencing input: PBMCs. The receptors derive from a man aged 45-60 years in good health and CMV-seronegative. The CDR3 runs from the conserved cysteine through the conserved F or W. Fields, in order: clone size, V gene, J gene, D gene, CDR3 length, CDR3 DNA, CDR3 protein. A D gene is named only where the DNA matches it firmly. Clone size appears in some rows only: once, few, many, or a class for an expanded clone.

clone size: NA
V gene: TRBV9
J gene: TRBJ1-1
D gene: NA
CDR3 length: 13
CDR3 DNA: TGTGCCAGCAGCTACGGAGGTAACACTGAAGCTTTCTTT
CDR3 protein: CASSYGGNTEAFF

clone size: NA
V gene: TRBV4-1
J gene: TRBJ2-2
D gene: TRBD1
CDR3 length: 16
CDR3 DNA: TGCGCCAGCAGCCCAACCGGGACAGACCGCACCGGGGAGCTGTTTTTT
CDR3 protein: CASSPTGTDRTGELFF

clone size: NA
V gene: TRBV5-1
J gene: TRBJ1-1
D gene: NA
CDR3 length: 14
CDR3 DNA: TGCGCCAGCAGCGGGGCCAATTCGAACACTGAAGCTTTCTTT
CDR3 protein: CASSGANSNTEAFF

clone size: NA
V gene: TRBV6-1
J gene: TRBJ1-1
D gene: NA
CDR3 length: 14
CDR3 DNA: TGTGCCAGCAGTGAATCCGGGGGTCGCACTGAAGCTTTCTTT
CDR3 protein: CASSESGGRTEAFF

clone size: NA
V gene: TRBV5-8
J gene: TRBJ2-5
D gene: TRBD2
CDR3 length: 17
CDR3 DNA: TGTGCCAGCAGCTACGGGGGGAGCGGGGGGTCTCAAGAGACCCAGTACTTC
CDR3 protein: CASSYGGSGGSQETQYF

clone size: NA
V gene: TRBV19
J gene: TRBJ1-5
D gene: TRBD1
CDR3 length: 15
CDR3 DNA: TGTGCCAGTACCTCGGACAGGGCCAAAAATCAGCCCCAGCATTTT
CDR3 protein: CASTSDRAKNQPQHF

clone size: NA
V gene: TRBV7-9
J gene: TRBJ2-1
D gene: TRBD2
CDR3 length: 15
CDR3 DNA: TGTGCCAGCAGCCCTAGCGGGGGGGCCTACAATGAGCAGTTCTTC
CDR3 protein: CASSPSGGAYNEQFF

clone size: NA
V gene: TRBV5-1
J gene: TRBJ1-3
D gene: NA
CDR3 length: 14
CDR3 DNA: TGCGCCAGCGGAGACGGATACTCTGGAAACACCATATATTTT
CDR3 protein: CASGDGYSGNTIYF

clone size: NA
V gene: TRBV15
J gene: TRBJ1-1
D gene: NA
CDR3 length: 13
CDR3 DNA: TGTGCCACCAGTTCTGAGATGAACACTGAAGCTTTCTTT
CDR3 protein: CATSSEMNTEAFF

clone size: NA
V gene: TRBV5-6
J gene: TRBJ2-7
D gene: TRBD2
CDR3 length: 14
CDR3 DNA: TGTGCCAGCAGCCCCGAGCGGGGCTCCTACGAGCAGTACTTC
CDR3 protein: CASSPERGSYEQYF

clone size: few
V gene: TRBV5-4
J gene: TRBJ2-4
D gene: NA
CDR3 length: 12
CDR3 DNA: TGTGCCAGCAGCTTGGAGGGAGCCATTCAGTACTTC
CDR3 protein: CASSLEGAIQYF

clone size: NA
V gene: TRBV19
J gene: TRBJ2-1
D gene: NA
CDR3 length: 16
CDR3 DNA: TGTGCCAGTAGTATAAAGCGCCCGGGTACGTACAATGAGCAGTTCTTC
CDR3 protein: CASSIKRPGTYNEQFF

clone size: NA
V gene: TRBV2
J gene: TRBJ1-6
D gene: TRBD1
CDR3 length: 16
CDR3 DNA: TGTGCCAGCACCGGGACAGGGTTTATAGGGAATTCACCCCTCCACTTT
CDR3 protein: CASTGTGFIGNSPLHF

clone size: NA
V gene: TRBV7-2
J gene: TRBJ2-1
D gene: NA
CDR3 length: 14
CDR3 DNA: TGTGCCAGCAGCTTAGTCCCGGGGAACAATGAGCAGTTCTTC
CDR3 protein: CASSLVPGNNEQFF

clone size: NA
V gene: TRBV2
J gene: TRBJ1-3
D gene: TRBD1
CDR3 length: 17
CDR3 DNA: TGTGCCAGCAGCTATCAACGGGACAGGAGCTCTGGAAACACCATATATTTT
CDR3 protein: CASSYQRDRSSGNTIYF

clone size: NA
V gene: TRBV7-9
J gene: TRBJ1-4
D gene: NA
CDR3 length: 14
CDR3 DNA: TGTGCCAGCAGCTTAGCCCCGCTTGGCGGTGAACTGTTTTTT
CDR3 protein: CASSLAPLGGELFF

clone size: once
V gene: TRBV5-1
J gene: TRBJ2-7
D gene: TRBD2
CDR3 length: 15
CDR3 DNA: TGCGCCAGCAGAAGGACTAGCGGGGGAGACTACGAGCAGTACTTC
CDR3 protein: CASRRTSGGDYEQYF

clone size: NA
V gene: TRBV6-5
J gene: TRBJ2-7
D gene: TRBD2
CDR3 length: 12
CDR3 DNA: TGTGCCACCGGGACTAGCGGCTACGAGCAGTACTTC
CDR3 protein: CATGTSGYEQYF

clone size: NA
V gene: TRBV11-3
J gene: TRBJ2-2
D gene: TRBD1
CDR3 length: 16
CDR3 DNA: TGTGCCAGCAGCTTAGCCGGACAGGAGGAGACCGGGGAGCTGTTTTTT
CDR3 protein: CASSLAGQEETGELFF

clone size: few
V gene: TRBV5-1
J gene: TRBJ2-1
D gene: NA
CDR3 length: 13
CDR3 DNA: TGCGCCAGCAGCTTCGACAGAGACAATGAGCAGTTCTTC
CDR3 protein: CASSFDRDNEQFF

clone size: NA
V gene: TRBV5-5
J gene: TRBJ2-3
D gene: TRBD2
CDR3 length: 17
CDR3 DNA: TGTGCCAGCAGGCCCGGACTAGCGGGGACTAGCACAGATACGCAGTATTTT
CDR3 protein: CASRPGLAGTSTDTQYF

clone size: NA
V gene: TRBV6-1
J gene: TRBJ1-2
D gene: NA
CDR3 length: 13
CDR3 DNA: TGTGCCAGCAGTGAATCGGGGGGCCTAGGCTACACCTTC
CDR3 protein: CASSESGGLGYTF